Presented here are 21 T cell receptor beta chains from one specimen sequenced in a study of blood T cell repertoires in COVID-19. TCRdb keeps only in-frame clones here, not all; method: immunoSEQ multiplex PCR. The data contain 110,000 to 150,000 clones, roughly 90% of them singletons. Sequencing used peripheral blood. The receptors shown here come from a man in his 60s with active or convalescent COVID-19.

This chain links TRBV7-2 with TRBJ1-5, with TRBD1 matching 7 bases. The V gene end was trimmed by 4 bases and the J gene end by 3 bases; junction bases not matched to a gene: 9. In germline, CDR1 is SGHTA, CDR2 FQGNSA. The CDR3 spans 16 residues. The CDR3 spells CASSSLHRGDNQPQHF. The CDR3 region has the DNA TGTGCCAGCAGCTCCCTGCACAGGGGTGACAATCAGCCCCAGCATTTT.

The chain is built from TRBV18 and TRBJ2-1; TRBD1 might be the D (6 bases). Germline CDR1 reads KGHSH; CDR2 reads LQKENI. The CDR3 consists of 13 residues. V was shortened by 0 bases and J by 8 bases, with 8 bases between the two germline ends. In nucleotides, the CDR3 is TGTGCCAGCTCACCACCCGCAGGGGATGAGCAGTTCTTC. It is translated as CASSPPAGDEQFF.

The chain uses TRBV19 and TRBJ1-2; TRBD1 might be the D (6 bases). Germline V gene data show CDR1 as LNHDA and CDR2 as SQIVND (reference sequence). CDR3 size: 12 residues. V lost 8 bases to trimming and J lost 7 bases, with 14 bases between them. The CDR3 loop is CASRQGPGGYTF. DNA of the CDR3: TGTGCCAGTCGTCAGGGGCCGGGTGGCTACACCTTC.

The chain employs TRBV28 and TRBJ2-7; TRBD1 matches at 7 bases. The CDR3 sequence is 14 residues long. Looked up from germline, CDR1 is MDHEN and CDR2 is SYDVKM. With 9 bases clipped from V and 2 bases from J, the junction kept 10 bases outside the gene matches. The DNA for the CDR3 is TGTGCCAGTCTACCAGGGGGTTGGGCCTACGAGCAGTACTTC. Protein: CASLPGGWAYEQYF.

The chain is built from TRBV7-2 and TRBJ1-6; D not certain. This CDR3 region has 17 residues. Between the trimmed V and J ends, which lost 5 bases and 0 bases, there was a span of 14 bases. Germline-derived CDR1 and CDR2 are SGHTA and FQGNSA. The CDR3 here is CASSTRLTSSYNSPLHF. DNA of the CDR3: TGTGCCAGCAGCACCAGACTGACGAGCTCCTATAATTCACCCCTCCACTTT.

The gene calls are TRBV21-1 and TRBJ2-5; TRBD2, as called in the table, went unchecked against the DNA. TRBV21-1 is marked as a pseudogene. The CDR3 is 17 amino acids. CDR3: CASSKSGSGVVGETQYF. DNA of the CDR3: TGTGCCAGCAGCAAATCCGGCTCGGGAGTCGTGGGGGAGACCCAGTACTTC.

The V call is TRBV7-2, the J call TRBJ1-4, with a tentative D call TRBD1 (6 bases). Germline lookup yields CDR1 SGHTA and CDR2 FQGNSA. The V gene lost 2 bases and the J gene lost 4 bases, with 11 bases spanning the gap. The CDR3 runs 15 residues. The CDR3 region has the DNA TGTGCCAGCAGCTTATGGGGGCAGGGTAATGAAAAACTGTTTTTT. Translating it yields CASSLWGQGNEKLFF.

This chain's CDR3 is CASSVGQATYGYTF. The CDR3 DNA is TGTGCCAGCAGCGTCGGACAGGCTACCTATGGCTACACCTTC. The chain employs TRBV5-6 and TRBJ1-2, with 7 bases that match TRBD1. Germline lookup yields CDR1 SGHDT and CDR2 YYEEEE. The CDR3 contains 14 residues. V was pared by 4 bases and J by 4 bases, with 7 bases of the junction left unmatched. Drawing the rest from reference TRBV5-6 and TRBJ1-2, the complete variable domain is DAGVTQSPTHLIKTRGQQVTLRCSPKSGHDTVSWYQQALGQGPQFIFQYYEEEERQRGNFPDRFSGHQFPNYSSELNVNALLLGDSALYLCASSVGQATYGYTFGSGTRLTVV.

This clone was seen a single time. The chain combines TRBV2 with TRBJ1-5; D not resolved. The germline V and J ends were trimmed by 0 bases and 6 bases, with 6 bases remaining between them. The length of the CDR3 is 13 residues. CDR1 is SNHLY, CDR2 FYNNEI, per germline. The CDR3 spells CASSEAEGQPQHF. The CDR3 DNA reads TGTGCCAGCAGTGAAGCTGAGGGTCAGCCCCAGCATTTT.

The chain joins TRBV27 to TRBJ2-7; weak D call: TRBD1 (6 bases). V lost 2 bases and J lost 1, with 18 bases in between. Per the germline V gene, CDR1 is MNHEY and CDR2 is SMNVEV (reference sequence). The CDR3 covers 17 residues. The CDR3 DNA sequence: TGTGCCAGCAGTTTACAGGGGCCCGGGACGGCATCCTACGAGCAGTACTTC. This gives the protein CASSLQGPGTASYEQYF.

The gene calls are TRBV3-1 (or the pseudogene TRBV3-2) and TRBJ1-1; D gene ambiguous. V was shortened by 2 bases and J by 0 bases, with 7 bases between the two germline ends. CDR1 and CDR2 (germline): LGHDT, YNNKEL (reference sequence). CDR3 length equals 14 residues. The CDR3 loop is CASSQSGMNTEAFF. CDR3 in DNA: TGTGCCAGCAGCCAATCGGGAATGAACACTGAAGCTTTCTTT.

The chain has TRBV30 and TRBJ1-2, with a weak D call TRBD1 (5 bases). Germline CDR1 is GTSNPN and CDR2 is SVGIG (reference sequence). The V end lost 0 bases, the J end lost 7 bases, and 12 bases lay between the germline ends. The CDR3 covers 13 residues. DNA of the CDR3: TGTGCCTGGAGTGTTGGGGGAGGGCCTGGCTACACCTTC. This encodes CAWSVGGGPGYTF.

V usage is TRBV6-1 and J usage is TRBJ1-5; TRBD1 might be the D (5 bases). V lost 1 base, J lost 4 bases, and 17 bases lay in between. Germline CDR1 and CDR2: MNHNS and SASEGT. The CDR3 contains 17 residues. Here the CDR3 DNA reads TGTGCCAGCAGTGAAGGAGCCGGTGGGGGGACTAATCAGCCCCAGCATTTT. It specifies CASSEGAGGGTNQPQHF.

This clone turned up a few times. The chain is built from TRBV6-5 and TRBJ1-4; TRBD1 aligns across 7 bases. The CDR3 spans 15 residues. The trim removed 5 bases at V and 7 bases at J, leaving 10 bases unmatched. Germline loops: CDR1 MNHEY, CDR2 SVGAGI. The CDR3 region has the DNA TGTGCCAGCAGTAACCGACAGGGAAACAGTGAAAAACTGTTTTTT. Its translation is CASSNRQGNSEKLFF.

The chain combines TRBV7-8 with TRBJ1-1; 7 nucleotides match TRBD1. Germline V CDR1 and CDR2: SGHVS, FQNEAQ. The CDR3 extends over 15 amino acids. With V trimmed by 5 bases and J by 1 base, 7 bases remained unmatched. CDR3: CASSPRQGGNTEAFF. The DNA for the CDR3 is TGTGCCAGCAGCCCGCGACAGGGAGGGAACACTGAAGCTTTCTTT.

Only a few counts were recorded for this clone. V usage is TRBV24-1 and J usage is TRBJ2-5, with D hard to call. This CDR3 comprises 13 residues. V lost 5 bases and J 2 bases, leaving 8 bases between the germline ends. Germline V lookup: CDR1 KGHDR, CDR2 SFDVKD. The CDR3 bases are TGTGCCACCAGTGTCGGTCGGCAAGAGACCCAGTACTTC. This encodes CATSVGRQETQYF.

The V and J genes are TRBV27 and TRBJ1-2; 10 bases fit TRBD1. Germline V lookup: CDR1 MNHEY, CDR2 SMNVEV (reference sequence). Unmatched junction bases numbered 5, after V lost 5 bases and J lost 8 bases. The CDR3 extends over 13 amino acids. This CDR3 reads CASSTGQGNGYTF. The DNA of the CDR3 is TGTGCCAGCAGTACGGGACAGGGGAACGGCTACACCTTC.

This rearrangement joins TRBV6-5 to TRBJ1-3; D remains unclear. Germline-derived CDR1 and CDR2 are MNHEY and SVGAGI. Trimming stripped 7 bases from V and 2 bases from J, with 6 bases between. This CDR3 region has 12 residues. The CDR3 nucleotides are TGTGCCAGCATCCCCACTGGAAACACCATATATTTT. Encoded protein: CASIPTGNTIYF.

The rearrangement joins TRBV6-5 to TRBJ2-1, with 8 bases aligning to TRBD2. Germline-derived CDR1 and CDR2 are MNHEY and SVGAGI. This CDR3 contains 13 residues. Germline trimming cut 6 bases from V and 8 bases from J; bases unmatched to any gene: 6. CDR3 nucleotide sequence: TGTGCCAGCAGCACGGGGGGGTTAGATGAGCAGTTCTTC. It yields the protein CASSTGGLDEQFF.

This clone was seen a handful of times. The chain couples TRBV11-2 to TRBJ2-1, with TRBD1 as a possible D gene (5 bases). The germline CDR1 and CDR2 sequences are SGHAT and FQNNGV. Trimming cost V 2 bases and J 3 bases, with 11 bases left between them. The CDR3 is made up of 15 amino acids. The CDR3 sequence: CASSLIQGDYNEQFF. The CDR3 nucleotides read TGTGCCAGCAGCTTAATCCAAGGGGACTACAATGAGCAGTTCTTC.

This chain links TRBV18 with TRBJ2-7; a weak D match, TRBD2 (5 bases). In germline, CDR1 is KGHSH, CDR2 LQKENI. The V and J ends lost 1 base and 5 bases respectively, with 15 bases between them. There are 15 residues in the CDR3. The CDR3 loop reads CASSPRTLEPHEQYF. DNA for the CDR3: TGTGCCAGCTCACCACGGACTCTTGAACCTCACGAGCAGTACTTC. The whole variable domain, remainder taken from reference TRBV18 and TRBJ2-7, is NAGVMQNPRHLVRRRGQEARLRCSPMKGHSHVYWYRQLPEEGLKFMVYLQKENIIDESGMPKERFSAEFPKEGPSILRIQQVVRGDSAAYFCASSPRTLEPHEQYFGPGTRLTVT.